The next 17 T cell receptor beta chains were all read from a single sample in a study of PD-L1 blockade in urothelial cancer. The method was immunoSEQ multiplex PCR; TCRdb's version includes in-frame clones alone and lacks a portion of them. The sample records about 82,000 clones, about 81% being singletons. This sample comprised PBMCs, obtained around atezolizumab (anti-PD-L1) treatment. The receptors were sampled from a man in his 70s with urothelial cancer.

The chain uses TRBV29-1 and TRBJ1-2; 8 nucleotides match TRBD1. With V trimmed by 8 bases and J by 6 bases, 8 bases remained unmatched. This CDR3 contains 12 residues. Germline lookup yields CDR1 SQVTM and CDR2 ANQGSEA. DNA for the CDR3: TGCAGCACGCAGGGGGCCATCGATGGCTACACCTTC. It specifies CSTQGAIDGYTF.

The chain is built from TRBV2 and TRBJ1-5; TRBD1 matches 7 bases. V shed 8 bases, J shed 7 bases, and the junction held 11 bases outside the gene matches. CDR1 SNHLY and CDR2 FYNNEI come from the germline V gene. The CDR3 covers 14 residues. CDR3 sequence: CASGTGDGGQPQHF. The CDR3 coding sequence is TGTGCCAGCGGAACAGGGGACGGTGGCCAGCCCCAGCATTTT.

This clone was counted a few times. This chain uses TRBV5-5 with TRBJ2-7; TRBD2 matches 7 bases. Germline trimming cut 0 bases from V and 4 bases from J; bases unmatched to any gene: 4. The CDR3 extends over 14 amino acids. CDR1 SGHKS and CDR2 YYEKEE come from the germline V gene (reference sequence). The CDR3 nucleotides read TGTGCCAGCAGCTTGGTTGGGGAGGGGTACGAGCAGTACTTC. This sequence encodes CASSLVGEGYEQYF. Based on the CDR3 plus reference TRBV5-5 and TRBJ2-7, the full variable domain is DAGVTQSPTHLIKTRGQQVTLRCSPISGHKSVSWYQQVLGQGPQFIFQYYEKEERGRGNFPDRFSARQFPNYSSELNVNALLLGDSALYLCASSLVGEGYEQYFGPGTRLTVT.

This chain uses TRBV19 with TRBJ1-3, with a weak D call TRBD1 (5 bases). The CDR3 runs 13 residues. The V gene lost 5 bases and the J gene lost 4 bases, with 9 bases spanning the gap. CDR1 is LNHDA, CDR2 SQIVND, per germline (reference sequence). CDR3 DNA sequence: TGTGCCAGTAGTCTCACAGGAGGAAACACCATATATTTT. This sequence encodes CASSLTGGNTIYF.

The rearrangement joins TRBV2 to TRBJ2-7, with TRBD1 matching over 9 bases. The CDR3 is 14 residues long. Germline lookup yields CDR1 SNHLY and CDR2 FYNNEI. The V gene end was trimmed by 3 bases and the J gene end by 5 bases; junction bases not matched to a gene: 5. CDR3 bases: TGTGCCAGCAGTGAGGGACAGGGTTCCCACGAGCAGTACTTC. Translated: CASSEGQGSHEQYF.

This chain joins TRBV5-6 and TRBJ2-7; 7 bases are a match to TRBD1. V gave up 0 bases and J gave up 2 bases; unmatched junction bases: 2. CDR3 length: 14 amino acids. Germline loops: CDR1 SGHDT, CDR2 YYEEEE. The CDR3 here is CASSLGQGAYEQYF. The CDR3 coding sequence is TGTGCCAGCAGCTTGGGACAGGGAGCCTACGAGCAGTACTTC.

V usage is TRBV19 and J usage is TRBJ2-7, with a tentative D call TRBD2 (6 bases). CDR3 length: 15 residues. CDR1 LNHDA and CDR2 SQIVND come from the germline V gene (reference sequence). V lost 3 bases and J lost 6, with 18 bases in between. The chain's CDR3 is CASSIGRDPTFEQYF. The CDR3 region has the DNA TGTGCCAGTAGTATCGGGCGGGACCCTACTTTCGAGCAGTACTTC.

The chain uses TRBV19 and TRBJ1-1; a weak D match, TRBD1 (6 bases). With 2 bases removed from V and 1 base from J, the gap between germline ends came to 8 bases. The CDR3 is 14 amino acids. In germline, CDR1 is LNHDA, CDR2 SQIVND (reference sequence). The DNA of the CDR3 is TGTGCCAGTAGTATACAGGGGCGGAACACTGAAGCTTTCTTT. The encoded protein is CASSIQGRNTEAFF.

The chain has TRBV5-6 and TRBJ2-2; maybe TRBD1 (5 bases). The CDR3 has 16 amino acids. Trimming removed 4 bases at V and 3 bases at J, with 16 bases between. CDR1 and CDR2 from the germline V gene are SGHDT and YYEEEE. The CDR3 spells CASSNFYRSDTGELFF. In DNA, the CDR3 is TGTGCCAGCAGCAATTTCTACAGGTCGGACACCGGGGAGCTGTTTTTT.

The rearrangement links TRBV6-6 to TRBJ2-7, with 7 bases aligning to TRBD1. The CDR3 contains 12 residues. CDR1 and CDR2 from the germline V gene are MNHNY and SVGAGI (reference sequence). The V segment lost 10 bases and the J segment 4 bases; nucleotides outside the gene matches: 7. The DNA for the CDR3 is TGTGCCACCTTGAAGGGGGCTTACGAGCAGTACTTC. This codes for CATLKGAYEQYF.

Only a few counts were recorded for this clone. The chain employs TRBV7-3 and TRBJ2-3; 9 nucleotides line up with TRBD1. Germline V gene data show CDR1 as SGHTA and CDR2 as FQGTGA. The CDR3 has 15 residues. Unmatched junction bases numbered 4, after V lost 5 bases and J lost 1 base. The chain's CDR3 is CASSTGGAGTDTQYF. DNA for the CDR3: TGTGCCAGCAGCACAGGGGGCGCGGGCACAGATACGCAGTATTTT.

The chain links TRBV7-9 to TRBJ2-5, with TRBD2 matching over 9 bases. The CDR3 is 17 residues long. Germline CDR1 and CDR2: SEHNR and FQNEAQ (reference sequence). V gave up 0 bases and J gave up 4 bases; unmatched junction bases: 9. The CDR3 DNA is TGTGCCAGCAGCTTAGCGCACGGCGGGAGGGTCCGAGAGACCCAGTACTTC. It codes for CASSLAHGGRVRETQYF.

A remark on this clone: At one end, the junction sequence differs from germline, possibly due to a read error. V usage is TRBV7-7 and J usage is TRBJ2-2; D is uncertain. The CDR3 contains 14 residues. CDR1 is SSHAT and CDR2 is FNYEAQ in the germline V gene (reference sequence). CDR3 residues: CASSIQENTGELFF. As DNA, the CDR3 is TGTGCTAGCAGCATCCAGGAGAACACCGGGGAGCTGTTTTTT.

This chain joins TRBV9 and TRBJ2-3; TRBD2 aligns across 7 bases. The CDR3 is made up of 15 amino acids. Germline V CDR1 and CDR2: SGDLS, YYNGEE. V shed 4 bases and J 4 bases; nucleotides not matched to a gene: 9. The CDR3, as DNA: TGTGCCAGCAGCCTAGGGAGCGGGGAGGCAGATACGCAGTATTTT. Its translation is CASSLGSGEADTQYF.

The J gene is TRBJ2-7, the V gene TRBV4-3; 8 nucleotides agree with TRBD2. The ends lost 3 bases at V and 4 bases at J; junction bases unmatched: 14. Germline CDR1 reads LGHNA; CDR2 reads YSLEER. The CDR3 contains 17 residues. The CDR3 DNA is TGCGCCAGCAGCCAGCAGCATGGCGGGACTAGACAATACGAGCAGTACTTC. This gives the protein CASSQQHGGTRQYEQYF.

The V gene is TRBV6-1, the J gene TRBJ2-2, with 7 nucleotides matching TRBD2. With V trimmed by 1 base and J by 6 bases, 2 bases remained unmatched. The length of the CDR3 is 14 residues. Germline values: CDR1 MNHNS, CDR2 SASEGT. The CDR3 sequence: CASSEVGGSGELFF. The DNA for the CDR3 is TGTGCCAGCAGTGAAGTCGGGGGGTCCGGGGAGCTGTTTTTT.

The genes are TRBV19 and TRBJ2-3; D unresolved. V lost 3 bases, J lost 3 bases, and 10 bases lay in between. From germline, CDR1 is LNHDA and CDR2 SQIVND (reference sequence). The CDR3 length is 14 residues. CDR3 sequence: CASSMLAATDTQYF. The CDR3 nucleotides read TGTGCCAGTAGTATGTTGGCGGCTACAGATACGCAGTATTTT.